This T cell receptor beta chain was captured by sequencing in a study of cytomegalovirus exposure and HLA in healthy donors. V trimming: 5 bases; J trimming: 4 bases; junction bases outside the gene matches: 2. There are 15 residues in the CDR3. Germline lookup yields CDR1 SGHTA and CDR2 FQGNSA. PCR primers comprised 60 Vbeta and 13 Jbeta primers. The repertoire was sequenced with immunoSEQ multiplex PCR; TCRdb's copy has only in-frame clones and lacks some. The sample includes over 100,000 clones, more than 60% of them seen just once. Sequenced input: PBMCs. This chain connects TRBV7-2 to TRBJ2-1, with TRBD2 identical over 13 bases. The sequence was obtained from a middle-aged man in good health and CMV-seropositive. CDR3 in amino acids: CASSRTSGRYNEQFF. CDR3 coding DNA: TGTGCCAGCAGCCGGACTAGCGGGAGATACAATGAGCAGTTCTTC. The full variable domain, with the rest looked up from reference TRBV7-2 and TRBJ2-1, is GAGVSQSPSNKVTEKGKDVELRCDPISGHTALYWYRQSLGQGLEFLIYFQGNSAPDKSGLPSDRFSAERTGGSVSTLTIQRTQQEDSAVYLCASSRTSGRYNEQFFGPGTRLTVL.